The 5 T cell receptor beta chains reported below all come from one sample, sequenced in a study of radiotherapy plus CTLA-4 blockade in lung cancer. Produced via immunoSEQ multiplex PCR; TCRdb's table is partial and in-frame only. The sample lists roughly 97,000 clones; 65% to 85% were seen once. The sequenced sample was peripheral blood, obtained from a patient treated with radiotherapy plus ipilimumab. Receptors were obtained from a human donor with non-small cell lung cancer who had a partial response to radiotherapy plus ipilimumab. Some clones in this sample may be carry-over from other donors' samples.

The rearrangement links TRBV15 to TRBJ2-1; possible D gene TRBD2, 7 bases. V was clipped by 6 bases and J by 0 bases, with 24 bases between them. Germline assignment: CDR1 LNHNV and CDR2 YYDKDF (reference sequence). The CDR3 spans 19 residues. This CDR3 is CATRGGVLRRANSYNEQFF. The CDR3 coding sequence is TGTGCCACCAGAGGGGGGGTACTACGAAGGGCCAACTCCTACAATGAGCAGTTCTTC.

The chain employs TRBV7-3 and TRBJ2-2; TRBD1 aligns across 9 bases. The CDR3 loop spans 15 amino acids. Germline CDR1 is SGHTA and CDR2 is FQGTGA. Trimming cost V 6 bases and J 3 bases; bases outside gene matches: 5. In nucleotides, the CDR3 is TGTGCCAGCAGGTCACAGGGGGCCTACACCGGGGAGCTGTTTTTT. It specifies CASRSQGAYTGELFF.

This clone was recorded a few times. The chain combines TRBV7-8 with TRBJ2-1, with 7 positions matching TRBD2. With V trimmed by 1 base and J by 5 bases, 5 bases remained unmatched. This CDR3 comprises 15 residues. Germline assignment: CDR1 SGHVS and CDR2 FQNEAQ. The CDR3 here is CASSLGASGHNEQFF. In DNA, the CDR3 is TGTGCCAGCAGCTTAGGCGCTAGCGGACACAATGAGCAGTTCTTC. The full variable domain, completed using reference TRBV7-8 and TRBJ2-1, is GAGVSQSPRYKVAKRGQDVALRCDPISGHVSLFWYQQALGQGPEFLTYFQNEAQLDKSGLPSDRFFAERPEGSVSTLKIQRTQQEDSAVYLCASSLGASGHNEQFFGPGTRLTVL.

This chain connects TRBV19 to TRBJ2-2; TRBD2 agrees at 8 bases. V trimming: 5 bases; J trimming: 6 bases; junction bases outside the gene matches: 8. Germline V gene sequence: CDR1 LNHDA, CDR2 SQIVND (reference sequence). This CDR3 is 15 amino acids long. The CDR3 nucleotides read TGTGCCAGTAGTCTAGGACTAGCCTCCGCCGGGGAGCTGTTTTTT. It codes for CASSLGLASAGELFF. The full variable domain, in which reference TRBV19 and TRBJ2-2 provide the parts outside the CDR3, is DGGITQSPKYLFRKEGQNVTLSCEQNLNHDAMYWYRQDPGQGLRLIYYSQIVNDFQKGDIAEGYSVSREKKESFPLTVTSAQKNPTAFYLCASSLGLASAGELFFGEGSRLTVL.

The chain combines TRBV5-1 with TRBJ2-1, with 10 bases matching TRBD2. CDR1 and CDR2 (germline): SGHRS, YFSETQ. The junction had 3 bases not matched to a gene; V was cut back by 3 bases and J by 3 bases. CDR3 length: 15 residues. CDR3 nucleotide sequence: TGCGCCAGCAGCTATCGACTAGCGGGCTACAATGAGCAGTTCTTC. Encoded protein: CASSYRLAGYNEQFF.